The 14 T cell receptor beta chains below all came from one sample that was sequenced in a study of blood T cells in healthy people across ages. Through a sample-barcoded 5' primer and a J-beta primer mix, a second PCR was run for roughly 6 to 12 cycles. TCRdb processed the 5' RACE reads anew with MiXCR; each CDR3 protein has one entry. Among over 1,200,000 distinct CDR3 sequences listed, roughly 64% were seen once. Sequencing was carried out using blood. These receptors all come from a man aged 18 to 35 in good health.

A few counts support this clonotype. The chain links TRBV6-1 to TRBJ2-5, with 9 bases fitting TRBD2. Germline CDR1 reads MNHNS; CDR2 reads SASEGT. V lost 1 base and J lost 4; bases outside the gene matches: 4. The CDR3 sequence is 15 residues long. CDR3 residues: CASSEVTSGRETQYF. The DNA of the CDR3 is TGTGCCAGCAGTGAAGTCACTAGCGGGCGAGAGACCCAGTACTTC.

The sample holds a few counts of this clonotype. The rearrangement uses TRBV7-9 and TRBJ1-4; 8 bases are shared with TRBD1. The CDR3 is 15 residues long. CDR1 and CDR2 from the germline V gene are SEHNR and FQNEAQ (reference sequence). Trimming removed 4 bases from V and 10 bases from J; junction bases left unmatched: 11. CDR3 nucleotide sequence: TGTGCCAGCAGCTCCGACAGGGGCCCCTATGGAAAACTGTTTTTT. Translating it yields CASSSDRGPYGKLFF.

The CDR3 DNA follows: TGCAGTGCTAGAGATCGGGTTAGCGGGCCCTACTCCTACAATGAGCAGTTCTTC. This sequence encodes CSARDRVSGPYSYNEQFF. V and J are TRBV20-1 and TRBJ2-1; 7 bases are shared with TRBD2. This CDR3 is 18 amino acids long. Trimming at V came to 0 bases and at J to 0 bases, leaving 11 bases not matched to a gene. Germline loops: CDR1 DFQATT, CDR2 SNEGSKA (reference sequence).

The rearrangement links TRBV28 to TRBJ2-6, with D unresolved. CDR1 is MDHEN, CDR2 SYDVKM, per germline. This CDR3 comprises 16 residues. V was cut by 3 bases and J by 0 bases, with 9 bases left in between. The CDR3 coding sequence is TGTGCCAGCAGTTTGTACGCGTTCTCTGGGGCCAACGTCCTGACTTTC. The encoded protein is CASSLYAFSGANVLTF.

The chain is built from TRBV7-2 and TRBJ2-4; possibly TRBD2 for D (5 bases). The CDR3 has 12 residues. Per the germline V gene, CDR1 is SGHTA and CDR2 is FQGNSA. Trimming pared 5 bases from V and 13 bases from J, leaving 15 bases between. The CDR3 region has the DNA TGTGCCAGCAGCACCCGACCCGGGGAGCAGTACTTC. Its protein is CASSTRPGEQYF.

This clonotype was detected only a few times. This sequence joins TRBV4-1 and TRBJ1-2; D not certain. V was pared by 0 bases and J by 7 bases, with 9 bases between. The germline gives CDR1 MGHRA, CDR2 YSYEKL. The CDR3 contains 13 residues. CDR3 sequence reads: CASSQERVSGYTF. The CDR3 DNA follows: TGCGCCAGCAGCCAAGAGAGGGTTTCTGGCTACACCTTC.

The J gene is TRBJ2-7, the V gene TRBV28; no clear D gene. CDR1 and CDR2 (germline): MDHEN, SYDVKM. V lost 6 bases, J lost 6 bases, and 12 bases lay in between. The CDR3 spans 12 residues. The CDR3 nucleotides are TGTGCCAGCAGGAGCTCTGGACGCGAGCAGTACTTC. Its translation is CASRSSGREQYF.

The chain has TRBV7-9 and TRBJ2-5; D is undetermined. The assigned J gene may be wrong: the sequence end matches TRBJ2-7 better. The CDR3 length is 15 residues. CDR1 and CDR2 (germline): SEHNR, FQNEAQ (reference sequence). CDR3 coding DNA: TGTGCCAGCAGCATCTACCGGGCGCGCTCCTACGAGCAGTACTTC. This sequence encodes CASSIYRARSYEQYF.

This clonotype has a handful of counts. The chain is built from TRBV2 and TRBJ1-1; 8 nucleotides match TRBD1. The germline V gene encodes CDR1 SNHLY and CDR2 FYNNEI. The CDR3 is made up of 14 amino acids. V was pared by 3 bases and J by 5 bases, with 5 bases of the junction left unmatched. This CDR3 reads CASSDADRVTEAFF. The CDR3 DNA sequence: TGTGCCAGCAGTGATGCGGACAGGGTTACTGAAGCTTTCTTT.

This clonotype appeared a few times. The chain employs TRBV3-1 and TRBJ1-1; D may be TRBD1 (5 bases). From germline, CDR1 is LGHDT and CDR2 YNNKEL (reference sequence). V was trimmed by 0 bases and J by 4 bases, leaving 9 bases between them. The CDR3 has 14 residues. The chain's CDR3 is CASSQEAGGTEAFF. The CDR3 coding sequence is TGTGCCAGCAGCCAAGAGGCCGGGGGCACTGAAGCTTTCTTT.

The chain recombines TRBV29-1 with TRBJ1-2; D is perhaps TRBD1 (5 bases). CDR1 SQVTM and CDR2 ANQGSEA come from the germline V gene. The CDR3 runs 15 residues. V was clipped by 5 bases and J by 4 bases, with 20 bases between them. CDR3 loop: CSVSPGNLRGYGYTF. CDR3 in DNA: TGCAGCGTTTCCCCAGGGAACCTACGAGGCTATGGCTACACCTTC.

CDR3 DNA: TGTGCCAGCAGCGTAGGGGGACAGGGCCGCAGCGAGCAGTACTTC. This translates into CASSVGGQGRSEQYF. V is TRBV7-2 and J is TRBJ2-7, with 9 bases identical to TRBD1. CDR3 size: 15 residues. V was pared by 5 bases and J by 6 bases, with 11 bases of the junction left unmatched. Per germline, CDR1 SGHTA and CDR2 FQGNSA.

The chain carries TRBV7-9 and TRBJ1-2; D uncertain. The CDR3 runs to 13 residues. The germline V gene has CDR1 SEHNR and CDR2 FQNEAQ (reference sequence). V lost 3 bases and J 8 bases, leaving 13 bases between the germline ends. CDR3 in DNA: TGTGCCAGCAGCTTCCCCGGCGATGAAGGCTACACCTTC. Amino acid sequence: CASSFPGDEGYTF.

Details on this clonotype: It is likely a read error: a sequence one base away is far more abundant. The chain has TRBV28 and TRBJ2-7; no clear D gene. CDR3 length: 11 residues. Germline values: CDR1 MDHEN, CDR2 SYDVKM. The CDR3 loop is CAGSFGYEQYF. DNA for the CDR3: TGTGCCGGCAGTTTTGGCTACGAGCAGTACTTC.